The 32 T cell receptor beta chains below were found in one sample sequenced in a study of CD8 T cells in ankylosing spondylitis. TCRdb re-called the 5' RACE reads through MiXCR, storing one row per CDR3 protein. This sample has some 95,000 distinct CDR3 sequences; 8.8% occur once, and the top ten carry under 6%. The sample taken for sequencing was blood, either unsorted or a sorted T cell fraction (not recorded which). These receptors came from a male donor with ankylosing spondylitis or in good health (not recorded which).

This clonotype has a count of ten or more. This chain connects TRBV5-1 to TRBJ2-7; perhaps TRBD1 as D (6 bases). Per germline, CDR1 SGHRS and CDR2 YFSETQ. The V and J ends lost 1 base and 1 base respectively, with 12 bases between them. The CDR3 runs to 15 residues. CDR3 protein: CASSLTTGTSYEQYF. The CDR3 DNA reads TGCGCCAGCAGCTTGACGACAGGAACATCCTACGAGCAGTACTTC.

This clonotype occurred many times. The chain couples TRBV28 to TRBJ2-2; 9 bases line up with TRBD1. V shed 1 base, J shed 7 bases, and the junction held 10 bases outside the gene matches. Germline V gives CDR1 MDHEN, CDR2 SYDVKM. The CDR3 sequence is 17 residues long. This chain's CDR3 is CASSLLTGGRVFGELFF. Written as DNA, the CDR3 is TGTGCCAGCAGTTTATTAACAGGGGGCCGTGTGTTCGGGGAGCTGTTTTTT.

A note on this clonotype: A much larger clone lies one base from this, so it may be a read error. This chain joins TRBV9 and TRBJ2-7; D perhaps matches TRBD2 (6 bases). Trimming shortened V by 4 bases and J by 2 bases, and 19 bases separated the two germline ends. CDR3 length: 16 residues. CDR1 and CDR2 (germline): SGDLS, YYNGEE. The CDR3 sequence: CASSPQLAEGPYEQYF. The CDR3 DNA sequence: TGTGCCAGCAGCCCCCAGTTAGCGGAGGGTCCCTACGAGCAGTACTTC.

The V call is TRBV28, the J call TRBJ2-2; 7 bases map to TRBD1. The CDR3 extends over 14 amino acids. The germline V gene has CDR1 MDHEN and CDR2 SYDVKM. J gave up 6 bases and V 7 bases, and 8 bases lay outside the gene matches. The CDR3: CASNYDRVSGELFF. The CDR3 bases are TGTGCCAGCAACTATGACAGGGTGTCCGGGGAGCTGTTTTTT. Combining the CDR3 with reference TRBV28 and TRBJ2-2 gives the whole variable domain DVKVTQSSRYLVKRTGEKVFLECVQDMDHENMFWYRQDPGLGLRLIYFSYDVKMKEKGDIPEGYSVSREKKERFSLILESASTNQTSMYLCASNYDRVSGELFFGEGSRLTVL.

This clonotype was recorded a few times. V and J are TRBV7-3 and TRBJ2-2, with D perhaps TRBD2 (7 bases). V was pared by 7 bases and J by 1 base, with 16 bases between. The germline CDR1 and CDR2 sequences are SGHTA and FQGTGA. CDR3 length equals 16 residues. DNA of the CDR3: TGTGCCAGCACCCGGGGGGCAGGCTGGAACACCGGGGAGCTGTTTTTT. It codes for CASTRGAGWNTGELFF.

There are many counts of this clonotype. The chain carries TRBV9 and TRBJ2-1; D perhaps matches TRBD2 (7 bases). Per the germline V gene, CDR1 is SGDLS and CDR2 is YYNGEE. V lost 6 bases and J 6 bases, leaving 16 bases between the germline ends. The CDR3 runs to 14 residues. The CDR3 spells CASTRGGQSNEQFF. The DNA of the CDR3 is TGTGCCAGCACAAGGGGGGGGCAAAGCAATGAGCAGTTCTTC.

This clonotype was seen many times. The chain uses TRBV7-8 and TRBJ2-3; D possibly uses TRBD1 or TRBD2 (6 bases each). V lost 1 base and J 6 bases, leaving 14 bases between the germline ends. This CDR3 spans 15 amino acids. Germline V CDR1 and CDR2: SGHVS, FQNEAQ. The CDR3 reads CASSLDGGRGDTQYF. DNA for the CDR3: TGTGCCAGCAGCTTAGATGGGGGGCGTGGGGATACGCAGTATTTT.

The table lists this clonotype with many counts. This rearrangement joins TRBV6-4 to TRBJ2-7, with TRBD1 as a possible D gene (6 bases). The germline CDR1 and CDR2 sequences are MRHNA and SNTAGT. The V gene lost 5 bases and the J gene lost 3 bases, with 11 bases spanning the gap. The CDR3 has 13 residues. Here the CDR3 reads CASSNRVNYEQYF. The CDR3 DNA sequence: TGTGCCAGCAGTAACAGGGTTAACTACGAGCAGTACTTC.

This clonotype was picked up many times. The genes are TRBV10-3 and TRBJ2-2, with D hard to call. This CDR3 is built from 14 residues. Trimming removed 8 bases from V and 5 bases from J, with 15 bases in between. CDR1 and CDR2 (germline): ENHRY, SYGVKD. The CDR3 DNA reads TGTGCCATCCGCCCAGAAGGAAAAACCGGGGAGCTGTTTTTT. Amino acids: CAIRPEGKTGELFF.

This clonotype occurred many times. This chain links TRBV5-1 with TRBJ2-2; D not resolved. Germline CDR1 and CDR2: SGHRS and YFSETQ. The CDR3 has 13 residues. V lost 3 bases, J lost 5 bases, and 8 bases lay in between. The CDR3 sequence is CASSSHPTGELFF. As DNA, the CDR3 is TGCGCCAGCAGCTCACATCCTACCGGGGAGCTGTTTTTT.

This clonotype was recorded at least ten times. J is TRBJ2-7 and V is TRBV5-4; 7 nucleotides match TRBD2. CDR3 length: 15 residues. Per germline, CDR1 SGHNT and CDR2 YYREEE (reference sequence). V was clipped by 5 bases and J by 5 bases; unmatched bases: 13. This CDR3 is CASSPQRGISHEQYF. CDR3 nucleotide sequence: TGTGCCAGCAGTCCCCAGCGGGGTATTTCCCACGAGCAGTACTTC.

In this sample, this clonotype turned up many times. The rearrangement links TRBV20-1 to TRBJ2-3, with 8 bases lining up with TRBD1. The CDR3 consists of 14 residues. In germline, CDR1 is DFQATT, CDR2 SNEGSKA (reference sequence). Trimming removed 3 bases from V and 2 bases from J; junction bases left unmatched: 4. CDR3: CSARDRADTDTQYF. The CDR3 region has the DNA TGCAGTGCTAGGGACAGGGCCGACACAGATACGCAGTATTTT.

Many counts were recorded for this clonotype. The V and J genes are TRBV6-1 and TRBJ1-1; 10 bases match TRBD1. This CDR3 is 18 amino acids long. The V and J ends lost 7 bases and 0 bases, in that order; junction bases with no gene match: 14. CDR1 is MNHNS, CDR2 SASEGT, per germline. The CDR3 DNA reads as TGTGCCAGCAACTTCCCGACAGGGGGCTATGATATGAACACTGAAGCTTTCTTT. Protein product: CASNFPTGGYDMNTEAFF.

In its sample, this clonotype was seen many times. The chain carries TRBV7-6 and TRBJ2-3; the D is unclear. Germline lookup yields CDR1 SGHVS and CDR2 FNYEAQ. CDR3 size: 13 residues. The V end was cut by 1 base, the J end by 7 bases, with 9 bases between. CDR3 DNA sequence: TGTGCCAGCAGCTTAGGAACGGCCAATACGCAGTATTTT. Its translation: CASSLGTANTQYF.

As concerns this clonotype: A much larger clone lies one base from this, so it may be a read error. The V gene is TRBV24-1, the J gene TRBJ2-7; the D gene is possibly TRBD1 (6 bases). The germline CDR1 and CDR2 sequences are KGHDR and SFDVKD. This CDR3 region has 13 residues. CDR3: CAASSTGTGEQYF. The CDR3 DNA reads TGTGCCGCCAGCTCTACAGGGACGGGCGAGCAGTACTTC.

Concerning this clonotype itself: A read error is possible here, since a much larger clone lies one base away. The CDR3 protein is CASCLTGPFKYSTDEQYF. For the CDR3, the DNA is TGTGCCAGCTGTTTAACAGGACCTTTCAAATACTCTACGGACGAGCAGTACTTC. V is TRBV2 and J is TRBJ2-7; possibly TRBD1 for D (5 bases). Looked up from germline, CDR1 is SNHLY and CDR2 is FYNNEI. The CDR3 spans 18 residues. Trimming took off 8 bases at V and 5 bases at J, with 31 bases between the two ends.

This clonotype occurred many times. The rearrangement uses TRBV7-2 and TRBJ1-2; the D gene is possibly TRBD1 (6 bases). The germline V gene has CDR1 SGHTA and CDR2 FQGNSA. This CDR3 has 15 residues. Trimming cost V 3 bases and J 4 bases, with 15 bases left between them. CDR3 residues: CASSFWGLNSYGYTF. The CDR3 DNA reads TGTGCCAGCAGCTTCTGGGGGCTTAATAGCTATGGCTACACCTTC. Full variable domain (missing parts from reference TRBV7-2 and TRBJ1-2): GAGVSQSPSNKVTEKGKDVELRCDPISGHTALYWYRQSLGQGLEFLIYFQGNSAPDKSGLPSDRFSAERTGGSVSTLTIQRTQQEDSAVYLCASSFWGLNSYGYTFGSGTRLTVV.

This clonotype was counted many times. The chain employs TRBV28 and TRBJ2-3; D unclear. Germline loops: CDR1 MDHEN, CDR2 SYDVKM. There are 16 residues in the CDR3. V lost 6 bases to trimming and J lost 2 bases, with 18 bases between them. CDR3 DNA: TGTGCCAGCAGGTCTTTACCGACACGTTACACAGATACGCAGTATTTT. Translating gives CASRSLPTRYTDTQYF.

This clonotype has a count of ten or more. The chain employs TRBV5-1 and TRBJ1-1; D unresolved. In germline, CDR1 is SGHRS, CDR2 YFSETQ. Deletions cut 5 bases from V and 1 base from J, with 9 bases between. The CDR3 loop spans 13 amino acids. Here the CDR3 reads CASRAPPNTEAFF. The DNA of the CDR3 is TGCGCCAGCAGAGCACCGCCGAACACTGAAGCTTTCTTT.

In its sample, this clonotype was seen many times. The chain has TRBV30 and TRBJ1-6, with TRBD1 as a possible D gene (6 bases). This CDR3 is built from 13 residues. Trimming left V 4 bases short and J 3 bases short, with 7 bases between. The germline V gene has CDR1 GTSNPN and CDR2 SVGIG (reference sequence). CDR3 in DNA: TGTGCCTGGACGGGACACTATAATTCACCCCTCCACTTT. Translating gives CAWTGHYNSPLHF.

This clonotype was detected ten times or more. The CDR3 DNA follows: TGCGCCAGCAGCTTTGGGGACAGGGGCTACGAGCAGTACTTC. Translating gives CASSFGDRGYEQYF. The gene calls are TRBV5-1 and TRBJ2-7, with 10 bases matching TRBD1. Looked up from germline, CDR1 is SGHRS and CDR2 is YFSETQ. V shed 2 bases and J 3 bases; nucleotides not matched to a gene: 2. This CDR3 spans 14 amino acids.

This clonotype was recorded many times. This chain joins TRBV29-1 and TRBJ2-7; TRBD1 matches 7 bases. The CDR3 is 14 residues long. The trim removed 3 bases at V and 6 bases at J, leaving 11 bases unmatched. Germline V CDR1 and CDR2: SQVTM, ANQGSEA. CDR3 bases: TGCAGCGTTGAGGGACATGTTGCAGGGGGCGAGCAGTACTTC. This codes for CSVEGHVAGGEQYF.

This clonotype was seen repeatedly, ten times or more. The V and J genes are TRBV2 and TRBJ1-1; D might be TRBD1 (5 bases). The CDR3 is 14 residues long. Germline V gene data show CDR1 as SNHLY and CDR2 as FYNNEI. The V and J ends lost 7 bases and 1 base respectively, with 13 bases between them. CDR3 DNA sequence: TGTGCCAGCACCACCGGGACGGGGAACACTGAAGCTTTCTTT. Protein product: CASTTGTGNTEAFF. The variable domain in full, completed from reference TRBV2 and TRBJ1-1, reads EPEVTQTPSHQVTQMGQEVILRCVPISNHLYFYWYRQILGQKVEFLVSFYNNEISEKSEIFDDQFSVERPDGSNFTLKIRSTKLEDSAMYFCASTTGTGNTEAFFGQGTRLTVV.

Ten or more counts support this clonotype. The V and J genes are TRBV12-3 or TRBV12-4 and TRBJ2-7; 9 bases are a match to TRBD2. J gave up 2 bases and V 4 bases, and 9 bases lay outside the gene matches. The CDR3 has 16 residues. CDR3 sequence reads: CASSSDGGGGAYEQYF. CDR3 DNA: TGTGCCAGCAGTTCTGACGGGGGCGGGGGGGCCTACGAGCAGTACTTC.

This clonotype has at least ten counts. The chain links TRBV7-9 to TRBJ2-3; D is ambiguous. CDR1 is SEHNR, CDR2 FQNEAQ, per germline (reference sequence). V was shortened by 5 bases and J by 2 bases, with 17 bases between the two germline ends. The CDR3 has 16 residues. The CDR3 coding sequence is TGTGCCAGCAGCCTGGACCGGGCCCCAAACACAGATACGCAGTATTTT. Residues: CASSLDRAPNTDTQYF.

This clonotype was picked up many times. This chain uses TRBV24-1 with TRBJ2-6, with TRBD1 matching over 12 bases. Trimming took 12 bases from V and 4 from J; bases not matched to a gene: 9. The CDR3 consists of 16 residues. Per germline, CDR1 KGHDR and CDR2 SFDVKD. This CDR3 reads CAGRGQGASGANVLTF. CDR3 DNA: TGTGCCGGGAGGGGACAGGGGGCCTCGGGGGCCAACGTCCTGACTTTC.

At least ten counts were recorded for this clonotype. The CDR3 spells CASSPWGAYEQFF. CDR3 nucleotides: TGTGCCAGCAGCCCCTGGGGGGCATATGAGCAGTTCTTC. V gene TRBV3-1 combines with J gene TRBJ2-1; D might be TRBD1 or TRBD2, each matching 6 bases. The CDR3 has 13 residues. V was trimmed by 4 bases and J by 8 bases, leaving 12 bases between them. Germline lookup yields CDR1 LGHDT and CDR2 YNNKEL (reference sequence).

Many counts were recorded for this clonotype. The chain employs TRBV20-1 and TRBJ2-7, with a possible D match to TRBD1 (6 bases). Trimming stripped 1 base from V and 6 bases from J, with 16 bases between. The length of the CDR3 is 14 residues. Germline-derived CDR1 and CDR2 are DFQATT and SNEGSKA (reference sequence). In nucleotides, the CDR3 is TGCAGTGCTAGAGGAGTGGGGGCAATCGGCGAGCAGTACTTC. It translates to CSARGVGAIGEQYF.

The CDR3 nucleotides are TGTGCCAGCAGCTTATCCCCGAGTGGTACGCAGTATTTT. Translated, it gives CASSLSPSGTQYF. V and J are TRBV11-2 and TRBJ2-3; D gene ambiguous. V lost 2 bases, J lost 8 bases, and 11 bases lay in between. CDR3 size: 13 residues. Germline CDR1 and CDR2: SGHAT and FQNNGV.

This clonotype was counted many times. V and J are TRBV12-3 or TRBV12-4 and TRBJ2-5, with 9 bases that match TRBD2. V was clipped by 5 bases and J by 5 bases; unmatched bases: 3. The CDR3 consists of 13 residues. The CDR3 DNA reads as TGTGCCAGCAGTCCCGGACTAGCGGAGACCCAGTACTTC. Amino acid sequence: CASSPGLAETQYF.

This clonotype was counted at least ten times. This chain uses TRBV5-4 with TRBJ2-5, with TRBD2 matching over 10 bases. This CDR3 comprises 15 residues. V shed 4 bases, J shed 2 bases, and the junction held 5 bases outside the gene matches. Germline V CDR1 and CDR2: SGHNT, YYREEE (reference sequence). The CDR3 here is CASSRTSGTQETQYF. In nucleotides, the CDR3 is TGTGCCAGCAGCCGGACTAGCGGCACTCAAGAGACCCAGTACTTC. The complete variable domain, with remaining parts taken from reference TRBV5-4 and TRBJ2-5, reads ETGVTQSPTHLIKTRGQQVTLRCSSQSGHNTVSWYQQALGQGPQFIFQYYREEENGRGNFPPRFSGLQFPNYSSELNVNALELDDSALYLCASSRTSGTQETQYFGPGTRLLVL.

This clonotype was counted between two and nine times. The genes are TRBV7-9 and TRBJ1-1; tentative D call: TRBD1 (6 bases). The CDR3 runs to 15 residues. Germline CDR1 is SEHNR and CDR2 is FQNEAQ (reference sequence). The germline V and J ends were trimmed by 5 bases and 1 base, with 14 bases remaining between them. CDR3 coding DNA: TGTGCCAGCAGCCAGATGGGGGCCTCGAACACTGAAGCTTTCTTT. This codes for CASSQMGASNTEAFF. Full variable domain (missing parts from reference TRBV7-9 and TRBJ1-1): DTGVSQNPRHKITKRGQNVTFRCDPISEHNRLYWYRQTLGQGPEFLTYFQNEAQLEKSRLLSDRFSAERPKGSFSTLEIQRTEQGDSAMYLCASSQMGASNTEAFFGQGTRLTVV.